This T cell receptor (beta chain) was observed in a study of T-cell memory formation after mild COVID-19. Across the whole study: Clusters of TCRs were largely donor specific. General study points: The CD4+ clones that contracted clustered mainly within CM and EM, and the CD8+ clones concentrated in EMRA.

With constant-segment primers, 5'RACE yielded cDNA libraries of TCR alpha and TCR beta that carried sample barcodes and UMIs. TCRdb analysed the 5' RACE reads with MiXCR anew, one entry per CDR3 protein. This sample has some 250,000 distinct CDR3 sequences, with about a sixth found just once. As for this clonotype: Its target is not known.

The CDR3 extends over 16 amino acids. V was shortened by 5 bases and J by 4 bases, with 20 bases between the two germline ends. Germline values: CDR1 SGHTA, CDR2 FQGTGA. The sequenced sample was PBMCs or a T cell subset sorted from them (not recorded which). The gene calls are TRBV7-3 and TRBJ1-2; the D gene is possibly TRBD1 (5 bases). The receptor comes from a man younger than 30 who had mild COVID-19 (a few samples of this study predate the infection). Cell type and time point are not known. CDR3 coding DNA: TGTGCCAGCAGCCCATCTGGGGCAGGCTCTTTCTATGGCTACACCTTC. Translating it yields CASSPSGAGSFYGYTF.